This T cell receptor beta chain stems from a study of shared clonotypes between healthy human individuals. Source study methods: ImmunoSEQ junction-only sequences lacked quality scores, so their filtering differed. The repertoire was sequenced with immunoSEQ multiplex PCR; TCRdb's copy has only in-frame clones and lacks some. The V and J calls and clone size are taken from that table; D and trimming were inferred from the DNA. The sample has roughly 300,000 clones, around 86% seen once. The CDR3 runs 15 residues. Germline CDR1 and CDR2: SGHDT and YYEEEE. V lost 4 bases, J lost 7 bases, and 11 bases stayed unmatched.

The origin of this receptor is a man between 18 and 35 years old in good health. The specimen was memory CD8+ T cells sorted from blood. Subset meaning: CD45RO+ cells pooled with CCR7-negative TemRA cells. This chain links TRBV5-6 with TRBJ1-2; TRBD1 aligns across 9 bases. The CDR3 DNA reads TGTGCCAGCAGCCCCCCTCCCGGGACAGGGTTTGGCTACACCTTC. Protein sequence: CASSPPPGTGFGYTF. Full variable domain (outside the CDR3, taken from reference TRBV5-6 and TRBJ1-2): DAGVTQSPTHLIKTRGQQVTLRCSPKSGHDTVSWYQQALGQGPQFIFQYYEEEERQRGNFPDRFSGHQFPNYSSELNVNALLLGDSALYLCASSPPPGTGFGYTFGSGTRLTVV.